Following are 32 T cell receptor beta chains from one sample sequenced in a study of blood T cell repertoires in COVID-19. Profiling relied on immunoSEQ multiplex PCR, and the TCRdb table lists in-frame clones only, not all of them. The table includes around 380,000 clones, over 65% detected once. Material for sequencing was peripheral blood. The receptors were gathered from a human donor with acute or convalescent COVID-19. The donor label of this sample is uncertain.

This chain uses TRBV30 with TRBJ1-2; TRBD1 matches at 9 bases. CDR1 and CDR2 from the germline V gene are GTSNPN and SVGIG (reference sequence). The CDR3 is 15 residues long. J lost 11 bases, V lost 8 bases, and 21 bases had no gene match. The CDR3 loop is CAQPGGQGPWSGYTF. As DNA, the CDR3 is TGTGCCCAGCCGGGGGGACAGGGTCCTTGGTCTGGGTACACCTTC. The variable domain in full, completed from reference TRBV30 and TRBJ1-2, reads SQTIHQWPATLVQPVGSPLSLECTVEGTSNPNLYWYRQAAGRGLQLLFYSVGIGQISSEVPQNLSASRPQDRQFILSSKKLLLSDSGFYLCAQPGGQGPWSGYTFGSGTRLTVV.

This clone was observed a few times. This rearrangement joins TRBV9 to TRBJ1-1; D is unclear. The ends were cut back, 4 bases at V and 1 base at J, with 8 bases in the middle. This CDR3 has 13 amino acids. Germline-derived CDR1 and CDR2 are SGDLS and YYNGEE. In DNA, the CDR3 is TGTGCCAGCAGCCCCATAGAGAACACTGAAGCTTTCTTT. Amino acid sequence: CASSPIENTEAFF.

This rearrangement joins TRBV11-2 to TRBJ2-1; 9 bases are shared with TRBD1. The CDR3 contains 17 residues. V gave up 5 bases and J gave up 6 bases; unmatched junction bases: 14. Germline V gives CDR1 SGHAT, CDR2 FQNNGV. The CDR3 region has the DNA TGTGCCAGCAGCCTCCTGCCCGGGACAGGGAGACTCAATGAGCAGTTCTTC. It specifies CASSLLPGTGRLNEQFF.

Written as DNA, the CDR3 is TGTGCTAGTGGTGGGAGCGGGGGGGCATTCAATGAGCAGTTCTTC. It yields the protein CASGGSGGAFNEQFF. This chain connects TRBV12-5 to TRBJ2-1; 10 bases are shared with TRBD2. V shed 5 bases and J 6 bases; nucleotides not matched to a gene: 7. Per germline, CDR1 LGHNT and CDR2 FRNRAP. The CDR3 consists of 15 residues.

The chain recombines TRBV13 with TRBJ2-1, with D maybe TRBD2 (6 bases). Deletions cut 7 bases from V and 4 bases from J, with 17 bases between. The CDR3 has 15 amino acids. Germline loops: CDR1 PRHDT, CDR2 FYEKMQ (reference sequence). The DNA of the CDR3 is TGTGCCAGCACCCTATGGGGGACTGGGTACAATGAGCAGTTCTTC. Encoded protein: CASTLWGTGYNEQFF.

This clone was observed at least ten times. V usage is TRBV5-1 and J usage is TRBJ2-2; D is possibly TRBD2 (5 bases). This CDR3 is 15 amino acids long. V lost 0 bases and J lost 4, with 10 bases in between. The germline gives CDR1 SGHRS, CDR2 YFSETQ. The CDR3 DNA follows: TGCGCCAGCAGCTTGGCACGGGGTTTCACCGGGGAGCTGTTTTTT. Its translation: CASSLARGFTGELFF.

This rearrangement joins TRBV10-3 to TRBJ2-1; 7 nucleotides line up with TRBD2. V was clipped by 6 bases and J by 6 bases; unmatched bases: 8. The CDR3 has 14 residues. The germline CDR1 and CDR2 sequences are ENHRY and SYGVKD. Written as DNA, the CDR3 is TGTGCCATCAGCCGGGACTACGGCGGCAATGAGCAGTTCTTC. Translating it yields CAISRDYGGNEQFF.

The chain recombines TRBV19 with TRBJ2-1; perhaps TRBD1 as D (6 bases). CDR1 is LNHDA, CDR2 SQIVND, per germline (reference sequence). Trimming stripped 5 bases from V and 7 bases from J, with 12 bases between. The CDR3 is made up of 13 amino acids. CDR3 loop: CASSSRTANEQFF. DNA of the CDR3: TGTGCCAGTAGTTCCAGGACAGCAAATGAGCAGTTCTTC.

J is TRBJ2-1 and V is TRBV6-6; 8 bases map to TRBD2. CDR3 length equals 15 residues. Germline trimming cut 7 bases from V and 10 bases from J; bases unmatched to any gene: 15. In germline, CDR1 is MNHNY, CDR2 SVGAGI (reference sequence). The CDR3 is CASTNGGASVEEQFF. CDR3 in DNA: TGTGCCAGCACTAACGGGGGGGCCTCCGTTGAGGAGCAGTTCTTC.

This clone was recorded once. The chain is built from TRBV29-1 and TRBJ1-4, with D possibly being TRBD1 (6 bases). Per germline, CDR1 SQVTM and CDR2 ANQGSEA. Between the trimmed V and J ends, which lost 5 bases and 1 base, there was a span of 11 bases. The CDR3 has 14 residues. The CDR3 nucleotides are TGCAGCGTTAGGGGGTCAGAAACTAATGAAAAACTGTTTTTT. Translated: CSVRGSETNEKLFF.

This CDR3 reads CASSLSNQPQHF. In DNA, the CDR3 is TGTGCCAGCAGCCTGAGCAATCAGCCCCAGCATTTT. The V and J genes are TRBV5-8 and TRBJ1-5, with D unresolved. Germline CDR1 reads SGHTS; CDR2 reads YDEGEE. The V end lost 4 bases, the J end lost 1 base, and 3 bases lay between the germline ends. The CDR3 spans 12 residues.

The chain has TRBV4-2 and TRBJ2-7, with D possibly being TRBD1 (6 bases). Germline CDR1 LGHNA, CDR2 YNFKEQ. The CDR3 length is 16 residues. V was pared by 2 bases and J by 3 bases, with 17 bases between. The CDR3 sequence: CASSQPDSGSVYEQYF. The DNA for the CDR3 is TGTGCCAGCAGCCAACCGGACAGCGGAAGTGTCTACGAGCAGTACTTC.

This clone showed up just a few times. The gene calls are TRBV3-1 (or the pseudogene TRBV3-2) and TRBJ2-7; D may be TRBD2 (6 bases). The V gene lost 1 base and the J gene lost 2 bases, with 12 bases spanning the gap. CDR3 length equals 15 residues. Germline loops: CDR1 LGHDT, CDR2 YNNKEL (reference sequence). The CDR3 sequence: CASSQAAGKTYEQYF. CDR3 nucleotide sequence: TGTGCCAGCAGCCAAGCTGCGGGGAAGACCTACGAGCAGTACTTC.

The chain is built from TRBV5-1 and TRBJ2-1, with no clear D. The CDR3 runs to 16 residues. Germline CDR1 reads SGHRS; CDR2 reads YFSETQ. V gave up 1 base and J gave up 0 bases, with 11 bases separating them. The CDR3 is CASSLIAVSSYNEQFF. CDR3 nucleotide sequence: TGCGCCAGCAGCTTGATTGCGGTGAGCTCCTACAATGAGCAGTTCTTC.

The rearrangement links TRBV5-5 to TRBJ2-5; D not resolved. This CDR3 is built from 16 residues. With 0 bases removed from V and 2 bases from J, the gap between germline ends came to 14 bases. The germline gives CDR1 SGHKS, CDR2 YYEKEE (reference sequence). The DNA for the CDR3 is TGTGCCAGCAGCTTGGCCGGAAGCAGGTCGCAAGAGACCCAGTACTTC. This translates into CASSLAGSRSQETQYF.

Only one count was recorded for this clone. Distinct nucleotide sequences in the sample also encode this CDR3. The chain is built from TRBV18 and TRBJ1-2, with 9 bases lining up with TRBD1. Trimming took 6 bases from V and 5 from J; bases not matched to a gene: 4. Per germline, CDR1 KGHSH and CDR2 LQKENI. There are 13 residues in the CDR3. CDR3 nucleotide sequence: TGTGCCAGCTCGTCGGACAGGGGTTATGGCTACACCTTC. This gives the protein CASSSDRGYGYTF. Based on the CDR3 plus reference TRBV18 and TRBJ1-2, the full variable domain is NAGVMQNPRHLVRRRGQEARLRCSPMKGHSHVYWYRQLPEEGLKFMVYLQKENIIDESGMPKERFSAEFPKEGPSILRIQQVVRGDSAAYFCASSSDRGYGYTFGSGTRLTVV.

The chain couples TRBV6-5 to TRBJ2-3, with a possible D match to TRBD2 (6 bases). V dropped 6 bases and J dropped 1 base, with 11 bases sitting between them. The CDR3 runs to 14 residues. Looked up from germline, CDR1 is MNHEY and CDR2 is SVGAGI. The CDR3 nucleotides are TGTGCCAGCAGGTTACAGCGGGGCACAGATACGCAGTATTTT. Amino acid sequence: CASRLQRGTDTQYF.

This chain's CDR3 is CASSPPRGGLSYEQYF. In nucleotides, the CDR3 is TGTGCCAGCAGCCCCCCCCGCGGGGGGCTCTCCTACGAGCAGTACTTC. The chain combines TRBV3-1 (or the pseudogene TRBV3-2) with TRBJ2-7, with 8 bases identical to TRBD2. This CDR3 has 16 amino acids. Germline V gene data show CDR1 as LGHDT and CDR2 as YNNKEL (reference sequence). The junction had 8 bases not matched to a gene; V was cut back by 4 bases and J by 0 bases.

In DNA form, the CDR3 reads TGTGCCAGCAGTTACGCCCGGTGGAACACTGAAGCTTTCTTT. It yields the protein CASSYARWNTEAFF. The chain uses TRBV6-5 and TRBJ1-1; D uncertain. Germline CDR1 is MNHEY and CDR2 is SVGAGI. The V end lost 2 bases, the J end lost 1 base, and 8 bases lay between the germline ends. This CDR3 region has 14 residues.

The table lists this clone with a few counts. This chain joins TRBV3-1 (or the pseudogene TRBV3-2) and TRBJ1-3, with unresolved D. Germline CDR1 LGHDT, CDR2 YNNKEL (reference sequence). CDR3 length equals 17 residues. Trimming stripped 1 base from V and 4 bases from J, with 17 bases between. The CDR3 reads CASSQGRGSARGNTIYF. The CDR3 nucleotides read TGTGCCAGCAGCCAAGGGCGGGGTTCAGCTCGGGGAAACACCATATATTTT.

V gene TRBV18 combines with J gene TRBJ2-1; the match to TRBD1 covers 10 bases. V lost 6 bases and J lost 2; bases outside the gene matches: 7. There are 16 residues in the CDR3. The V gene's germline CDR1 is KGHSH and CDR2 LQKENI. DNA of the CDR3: TGTGCCAGCTCTTTACCGACAGGGGGCCCCTACAATGAGCAGTTCTTC. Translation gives CASSLPTGGPYNEQFF.

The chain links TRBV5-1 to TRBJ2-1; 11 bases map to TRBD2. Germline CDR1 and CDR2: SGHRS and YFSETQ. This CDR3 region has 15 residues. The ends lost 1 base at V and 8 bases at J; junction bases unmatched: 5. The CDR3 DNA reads TGCGCCAGCAGCTTGTCGACTAGCGGGGCGGATGAGCAGTTCTTC. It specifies CASSLSTSGADEQFF.

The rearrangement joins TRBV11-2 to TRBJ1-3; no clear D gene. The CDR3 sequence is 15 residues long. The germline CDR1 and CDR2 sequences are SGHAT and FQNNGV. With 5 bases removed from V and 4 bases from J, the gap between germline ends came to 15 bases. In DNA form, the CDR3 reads TGTGCCAGCAGCCATAGGCGGGCCAGGGGAAACACCATATATTTT. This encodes CASSHRRARGNTIYF.

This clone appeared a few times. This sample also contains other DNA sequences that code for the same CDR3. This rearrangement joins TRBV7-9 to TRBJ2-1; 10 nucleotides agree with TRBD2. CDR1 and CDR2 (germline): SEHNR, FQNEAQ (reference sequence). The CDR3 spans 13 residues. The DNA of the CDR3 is TGTGCGTTGGGAGCGGGAGGGTACAATGAGCAGTTCTTC. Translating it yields CALGAGGYNEQFF.

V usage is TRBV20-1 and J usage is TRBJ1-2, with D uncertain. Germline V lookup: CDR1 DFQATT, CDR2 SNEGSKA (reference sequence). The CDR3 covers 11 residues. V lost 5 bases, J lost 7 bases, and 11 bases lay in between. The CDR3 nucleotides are TGCAGTGCTTCGGGTGTTCCTGGCTACACCTTC. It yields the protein CSASGVPGYTF.

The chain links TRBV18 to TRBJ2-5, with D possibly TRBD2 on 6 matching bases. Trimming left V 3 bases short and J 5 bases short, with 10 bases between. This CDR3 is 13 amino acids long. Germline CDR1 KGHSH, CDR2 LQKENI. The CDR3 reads CASSPVSGETQYF. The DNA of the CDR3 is TGTGCCAGCTCACCTGTGAGCGGGGAGACCCAGTACTTC.

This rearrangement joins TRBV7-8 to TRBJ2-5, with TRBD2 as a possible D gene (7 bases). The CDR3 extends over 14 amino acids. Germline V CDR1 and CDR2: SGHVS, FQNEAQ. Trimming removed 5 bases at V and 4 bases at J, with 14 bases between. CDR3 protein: CASSPRGARETQYF. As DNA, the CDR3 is TGTGCCAGCAGCCCTCGGGGGGCACGAGAGACCCAGTACTTC. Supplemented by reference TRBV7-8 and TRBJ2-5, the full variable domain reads GAGVSQSPRYKVAKRGQDVALRCDPISGHVSLFWYQQALGQGPEFLTYFQNEAQLDKSGLPSDRFFAERPEGSVSTLKIQRTQQEDSAVYLCASSPRGARETQYFGPGTRLLVL.

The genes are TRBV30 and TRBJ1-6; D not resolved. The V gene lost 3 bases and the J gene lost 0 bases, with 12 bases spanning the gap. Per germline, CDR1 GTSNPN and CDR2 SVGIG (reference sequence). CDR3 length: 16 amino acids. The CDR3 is CAWRDREFSYNSPLHF. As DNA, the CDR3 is TGTGCCTGGAGGGACCGGGAGTTCTCCTATAATTCACCCCTCCACTTT.

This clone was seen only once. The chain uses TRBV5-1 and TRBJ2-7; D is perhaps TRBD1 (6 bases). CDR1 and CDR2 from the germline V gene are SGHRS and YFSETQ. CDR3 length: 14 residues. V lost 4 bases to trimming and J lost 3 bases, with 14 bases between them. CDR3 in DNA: TGCGCCAGCAGCCTGGCAGGGGCGCTCTACGAGCAGTACTTC. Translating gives CASSLAGALYEQYF.

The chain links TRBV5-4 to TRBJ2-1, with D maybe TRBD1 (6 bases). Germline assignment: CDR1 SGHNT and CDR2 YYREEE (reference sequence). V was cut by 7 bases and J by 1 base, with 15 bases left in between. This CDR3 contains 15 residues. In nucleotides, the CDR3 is TGTGCCAGCGGCCAGGGGAGTGGGTCCTACAATGAGCAGTTCTTC. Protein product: CASGQGSGSYNEQFF.

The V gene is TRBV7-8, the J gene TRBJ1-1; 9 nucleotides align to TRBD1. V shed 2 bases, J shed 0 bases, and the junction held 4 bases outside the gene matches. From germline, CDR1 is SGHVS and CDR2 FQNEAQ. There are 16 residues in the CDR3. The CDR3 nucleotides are TGTGCCAGCAGCTTAACAGGGGGCTTTGTGAACACTGAAGCTTTCTTT. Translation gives CASSLTGGFVNTEAFF. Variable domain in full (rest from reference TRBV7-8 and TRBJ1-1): GAGVSQSPRYKVAKRGQDVALRCDPISGHVSLFWYQQALGQGPEFLTYFQNEAQLDKSGLPSDRFFAERPEGSVSTLKIQRTQQEDSAVYLCASSLTGGFVNTEAFFGQGTRLTVV.

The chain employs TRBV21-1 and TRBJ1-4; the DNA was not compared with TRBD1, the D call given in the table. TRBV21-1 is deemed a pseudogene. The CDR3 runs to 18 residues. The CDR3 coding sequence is TGTGCCAGCAGCAAGTTCTATCTTCCAGGGGATTCTAATGAAAAACTGTTTTTT. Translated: CASSKFYLPGDSNEKLFF.